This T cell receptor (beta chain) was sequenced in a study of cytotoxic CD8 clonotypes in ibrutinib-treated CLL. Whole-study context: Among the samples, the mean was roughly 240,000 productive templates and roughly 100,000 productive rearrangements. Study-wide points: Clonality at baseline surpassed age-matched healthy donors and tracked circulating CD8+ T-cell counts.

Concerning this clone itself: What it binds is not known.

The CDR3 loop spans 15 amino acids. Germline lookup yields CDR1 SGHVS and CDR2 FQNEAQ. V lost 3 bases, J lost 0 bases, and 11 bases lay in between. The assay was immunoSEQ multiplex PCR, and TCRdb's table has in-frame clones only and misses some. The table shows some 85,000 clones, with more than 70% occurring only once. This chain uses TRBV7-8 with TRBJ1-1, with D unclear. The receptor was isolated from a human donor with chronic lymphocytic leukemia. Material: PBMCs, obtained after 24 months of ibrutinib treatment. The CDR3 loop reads CASSFGLGLNTEAFF. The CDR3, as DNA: TGTGCCAGCAGCTTTGGGTTGGGCCTGAACACTGAAGCTTTCTTT.